A single sample is the source of the 12 T cell receptor beta chains below, sequenced in a study of T cells in Graves' hyperthyroidism and ophthalmopathy. Researchers amplified the TCR beta CDR3 regions from RNA transcripts. Using the HTBI primer set, a first-round RT-PCR was run on the TCR CDR3. One entry per CDR3 protein results from TCRdb running MiXCR on the multiplex PCR reads. Among more than 600,000 distinct CDR3 sequences listed, about 17% were seen once. Sequenced material: blood. The receptors derive from a man aged 18-30 years with Graves' hyperthyroidism.

As regards this clonotype: A much larger clone sits a single nucleotide away, making a read error possible. The J gene is TRBJ2-5, the V gene TRBV10-1; maybe TRBD1 (7 bases). Germline CDR1 is WNHNN and CDR2 is SYGVQD (reference sequence). The CDR3 sequence is 13 residues long. The CDR3 nucleotides read TGCGCCAGCAACACAGACCTCAGGGGGGTTCAGCACTTC. This gives the protein CASNTDLRGVQHF.

About this clonotype: Compared with germline, one end of the junction differs, possibly owing to a read error. The gene calls are TRBV6-5 and TRBJ2-7; tentatively, D is TRBD1 or TRBD2 (5 bases each). The CDR3 is made up of 17 amino acids. CDR1 and CDR2 from the germline V gene are MNHEY and SVGAGI. Here the CDR3 reads CASGYSGRRFGYYEQYF. As DNA, the CDR3 is TGTGCCAGCGGTTACTCGGGACGGCGGTTCGGTTACTACGAGCAGTACTTC.

J is TRBJ2-7 and V is TRBV6-2 or TRBV6-3, with 9 nucleotides matching TRBD2. This CDR3 is built from 15 residues. J lost 3 bases, V lost 2 bases, and 5 bases had no gene match. Germline V gene data show CDR1 as MNHEY and CDR2 as SVGEGT. CDR3 sequence reads: CASSYPQREVYEQYF. DNA for the CDR3: TGTGCCAGCAGTTACCCGCAGCGGGAGGTCTACGAGCAGTACTTC.

The J gene is TRBJ2-7, the V gene TRBV7-2; D uncertain. Trimming stripped 2 bases from V and 8 bases from J, with 13 bases between. There are 13 residues in the CDR3. Germline V gene lookup returns CDR1 SGHTA and CDR2 FQGNSA. The CDR3 nucleotides read TGTGCCAGCAGCTTAAGGGCAGGATGGAAGCAGTACTTC. Translated, it gives CASSLRAGWKQYF.

The chain couples TRBV27 to TRBJ2-7, with 14 bases fitting TRBD2. This CDR3 has 15 residues. Germline V CDR1 and CDR2: MNHEY, SMNVEV (reference sequence). V dropped 7 bases and J dropped 7; count of bases not matched to a gene: 9. The CDR3 loop is CASTDGTSGSLEQYF. DNA of the CDR3: TGTGCCAGCACCGACGGGACTAGCGGGAGTCTTGAGCAGTACTTC.

This clonotype showed up just a few times. V gene TRBV7-2 combines with J gene TRBJ2-3, with D possibly being TRBD2 (5 bases). CDR3 length: 15 amino acids. The ends were cut back, 5 bases at V and 6 bases at J, with 18 bases in the middle. Germline CDR1 SGHTA, CDR2 FQGNSA. In nucleotides, the CDR3 is TGTGCCAGCAGCCAAGACTTAGGAGGATGGGATACGCAGTATTTT. It is translated as CASSQDLGGWDTQYF.

Ten or more counts support this clonotype. This rearrangement joins TRBV12-3 or TRBV12-4 to TRBJ2-1, with no clear D. The CDR3 contains 12 residues. Trimming pared 1 base from V and 8 bases from J, leaving 6 bases between. The CDR3 region is CASSLGSYEQFF. CDR3 DNA: TGTGCCAGCAGTTTAGGCAGTTATGAGCAGTTCTTC.

In this sample, this clonotype turned up many times. V gene TRBV11-2 combines with J gene TRBJ2-7, with D perhaps matching TRBD2 (6 bases). Trimming cost V 4 bases and J 5 bases, with 12 bases left between them. Germline V gene data show CDR1 as SGHAT and CDR2 as FQNNGV. The CDR3 extends over 13 amino acids. CDR3 region: CASSSEQRDEQYF. The CDR3 coding sequence is TGTGCCAGCAGCTCCGAACAGCGGGACGAGCAGTACTTC.

This clonotype was seen at least ten times. V gene TRBV29-1 combines with J gene TRBJ2-1; the D gene is possibly TRBD2 (6 bases). This CDR3 has 12 residues. Germline CDR1 SQVTM, CDR2 ANQGSEA. Trimming removed 4 bases at V and 3 bases at J, with 7 bases between. The CDR3 region is CSVAGSYNEQFF. CDR3 DNA: TGCAGCGTTGCCGGGAGCTACAATGAGCAGTTCTTC.

This clonotype was seen ten or more times. The rearrangement uses TRBV28 and TRBJ1-1; D gene uncertain. There are 13 residues in the CDR3. Trimming took off 2 bases at V and 5 bases at J, with 9 bases between the two ends. Germline assignment: CDR1 MDHEN and CDR2 SYDVKM. CDR3 protein: CASSLRGGTEAFF. DNA for the CDR3: TGTGCCAGCAGTTTACGGGGAGGAACTGAAGCTTTCTTT.

This clonotype was picked up a small number of times. In DNA, the CDR3 is TGTGCCAGCTCACCGCTGGGGCCAAAAAGGGATACGCAGTATTTT. It translates to CASSPLGPKRDTQYF. J is TRBJ2-3 and V is TRBV6-1, with TRBD1 as a possible D gene (5 bases). CDR1 is MNHNS, CDR2 SASEGT, per germline. CDR3 length equals 15 residues. Deletions cut 8 bases from V and 6 bases from J, with 21 bases between.

The chain combines TRBV7-3 with TRBJ2-1, with 10 bases fitting TRBD2. Germline V CDR1 and CDR2: SGHTA, FQGTGA. V was pared by 0 bases and J by 9 bases, with 11 bases of the junction left unmatched. The CDR3 is 17 amino acids. In DNA, the CDR3 is TGTGCCAGCAGCTTAACTAGCGGGAGGAGGGGAAAGGGTGAGCAGTTCTTC. It is translated as CASSLTSGRRGKGEQFF.